One sample yielded the 17 T cell receptor beta chains listed below, sequenced in a study of siplizumab effects on memory and regulatory T cells. Assay: immunoSEQ multiplex PCR; the TCRdb copy retains only in-frame clones and omits some. The sample has about 110,000 clones, 85% to 95% seen once. Sequenced: CD4+ T cells sorted from blood. Receptors originate from a human donor in good health.

This chain connects TRBV5-1 to TRBJ2-1; 9 bases fit TRBD2. Germline lookup yields CDR1 SGHRS and CDR2 YFSETQ. V gave up 4 bases and J gave up 5 bases; unmatched junction bases: 10. The CDR3 covers 16 residues. CDR3 bases: TGCGCCAGCAGCCTTATAGCGGGAGTTGGGGACAATGAGCAGTTCTTC. Translation: CASSLIAGVGDNEQFF.

V gene TRBV2 combines with J gene TRBJ1-1; no clear D. CDR1 SNHLY and CDR2 FYNNEI come from the germline V gene. Trimming left V 4 bases short and J 2 bases short, with 8 bases between. The CDR3 contains 13 residues. This CDR3 is CASSGKLNTEAFF. In nucleotides, the CDR3 is TGTGCCAGCAGTGGGAAGCTTAACACTGAAGCTTTCTTT.

CDR3: CASSLGNREVVQYF. CDR3 in DNA: TGTGCCAGCAGCTTGGGGAACAGGGAGGTGGTTCAGTACTTC. This chain links TRBV7-3 with TRBJ2-4, with D perhaps given as TRBD1 or TRBD2 (6 bases each). Trimming took 3 bases from V and 11 from J, leaving 17 bases between them. This CDR3 contains 14 residues. Per the germline V gene, CDR1 is SGHTA and CDR2 is FQGTGA.

J is TRBJ1-4 and V is TRBV7-9; D is unresolved. V lost 1 base and J 1 base, leaving 10 bases between the germline ends. The CDR3 loop spans 16 amino acids. Germline V gene sequence: CDR1 SEHNR, CDR2 FQNEAQ (reference sequence). Written as DNA, the CDR3 is TGTGCCAGCAGCTTAGGACCGAGAATAACTAATGAAAAACTGTTTTTT. Protein product: CASSLGPRITNEKLFF.

The V gene is TRBV5-1, the J gene TRBJ2-5; 9 bases match TRBD1. The J call may be wrong; the DNA end is better matched by TRBJ2-7. The germline CDR1 and CDR2 sequences are SGHRS and YFSETQ. CDR3 length equals 16 residues. The CDR3 loop is CASSPGQGVISYEQYF. The CDR3 nucleotides are TGCGCCAGCAGCCCGGGACAGGGCGTTATCTCCTACGAGCAGTACTTC.

This CDR3 is CASSPSGVTNEKLFF. The CDR3 nucleotides read TGTGCCAGCAGTCCCTCAGGGGTAACTAATGAAAAACTGTTTTTT. The genes are TRBV27 and TRBJ1-4, with a weak D call TRBD1 (6 bases). Germline V gene lookup returns CDR1 MNHEY and CDR2 SMNVEV (reference sequence). The CDR3 is made up of 15 amino acids. The germline V and J ends were trimmed by 5 bases and 1 base, with 11 bases remaining between them.

This clone appeared once. This sequence joins TRBV30 and TRBJ2-3; 9 bases line up with TRBD2. Germline V gene lookup returns CDR1 GTSNPN and CDR2 SVGIG (reference sequence). The ends lost 0 bases at V and 0 bases at J; junction bases unmatched: 13. This CDR3 spans 19 amino acids. CDR3 nucleotides: TGTGCCTGGAGTGTACTGGGCGGGGGGGCGATCCCTAGCACAGATACGCAGTATTTT. It translates to CAWSVLGGGAIPSTDTQYF.

This rearrangement joins TRBV7-3 to TRBJ2-7; 11 bases map to TRBD2. Germline V gene data show CDR1 as SGHTA and CDR2 as FQGTGA. CDR3 length equals 15 residues. V trimming: 8 bases; J trimming: 3 bases; junction bases outside the gene matches: 9. CDR3 amino acids: CASDLWGLAVYEQYF. DNA of the CDR3: TGTGCCAGCGACCTTTGGGGACTAGCGGTCTACGAGCAGTACTTC.

The rearrangement links TRBV9 to TRBJ2-1, with 7 bases that match TRBD2. The CDR3 runs to 17 residues. The germline CDR1 and CDR2 sequences are SGDLS and YYNGEE. J gave up 0 bases and V 0 bases, and 6 bases lay outside the gene matches. CDR3 region: CASSVALGGSSYNEQFF. CDR3 nucleotide sequence: TGTGCCAGCAGCGTAGCTTTGGGGGGGAGCTCCTACAATGAGCAGTTCTTC. Combining the CDR3 with reference TRBV9 and TRBJ2-1 gives the whole variable domain DSGVTQTPKHLITATGQRVTLRCSPRSGDLSVYWYQQSLDQGLQFLIQYYNGEERAKGNILERFSAQQFPDLHSELNLSSLELGDSALYFCASSVALGGSSYNEQFFGPGTRLTVL.

This clone was detected a few times. The chain combines TRBV2 with TRBJ1-5, with TRBD1 matching 7 bases. The CDR3 is 15 amino acids. V lost 5 bases, J lost 4 bases, and 8 bases stayed unmatched. Germline V gives CDR1 SNHLY, CDR2 FYNNEI. The CDR3 nucleotides are TGTGCCAGCAGTAGAACCGGGACAGCGAATCAGCCCCAGCATTTT. Its translation: CASSRTGTANQPQHF.

V is TRBV7-8 and J is TRBJ1-2, with 7 bases matching TRBD1. The V segment lost 6 bases and the J segment 8 bases; nucleotides outside the gene matches: 9. CDR1 and CDR2 (germline): SGHVS, FQNEAQ. The CDR3 contains 13 residues. CDR3 loop: CASSTGTVGGYTF. The CDR3 region has the DNA TGTGCCAGCAGTACCGGGACAGTCGGAGGCTACACCTTC.

V gene TRBV30 combines with J gene TRBJ2-3; D remains unclear. V dropped 0 bases and J dropped 7 bases, with 2 bases sitting between them. Germline V CDR1 and CDR2: GTSNPN, SVGIG (reference sequence). The CDR3 contains 10 residues. The CDR3 reads CAWSVHTQYF. CDR3 in DNA: TGTGCCTGGAGTGTACATACGCAGTATTTT.

The chain has TRBV11-3 and TRBJ2-7; 9 bases fit TRBD1. The V gene end was trimmed by 5 bases and the J gene end by 6 bases; junction bases not matched to a gene: 11. Germline values: CDR1 SGHNT, CDR2 YENEEA. The CDR3 loop spans 15 amino acids. The CDR3, as DNA: TGTGCCAGCAGCCCCTCGCGGGGACAGGGCGGCGAGCAGTACTTC. Its protein product is CASSPSRGQGGEQYF.

The rearrangement joins TRBV7-8 to TRBJ1-3; D ambiguous. The CDR3 spans 19 residues. Germline CDR1 and CDR2: SGHVS and FQNEAQ. V lost 1 base and J lost 0, with 19 bases in between. The CDR3 bases are TGTGCCAGCAGCTTAGTTGTGGCGGGCAGGACGAGCTCTGGAAACACCATATATTTT. Amino acid sequence: CASSLVVAGRTSSGNTIYF.

The chain has TRBV4-1 and TRBJ2-1; 9 bases line up with TRBD2. Trimming cost V 4 bases and J 6 bases; bases outside gene matches: 7. The CDR3 sequence is 15 residues long. The V gene's germline CDR1 is MGHRA and CDR2 YSYEKL. CDR3 in amino acids: CASSPQAGGSNEQFF. The CDR3 coding sequence is TGCGCCAGCAGCCCACAAGCGGGGGGTAGCAATGAGCAGTTCTTC.

The V and J genes are TRBV28 and TRBJ2-7; D not certain. The CDR3 spans 12 residues. V lost 2 bases, J lost 4 bases, and 6 bases lay in between. From germline, CDR1 is MDHEN and CDR2 SYDVKM. CDR3 in DNA: TGTGCCAGCAGTTTACACGGATACGAGCAGTACTTC. Translation gives CASSLHGYEQYF.

Here the CDR3 reads CASTRGTFTGELFF. CDR3 in DNA: TGTGCCAGTACCCGCGGGACTTTCACCGGGGAGCTGTTTTTT. This chain joins TRBV9 and TRBJ2-2; the D gene is possibly TRBD2 (6 bases). V was cut by 8 bases and J by 4 bases, with 15 bases left in between. The CDR3 covers 14 residues. Per germline, CDR1 SGDLS and CDR2 YYNGEE.